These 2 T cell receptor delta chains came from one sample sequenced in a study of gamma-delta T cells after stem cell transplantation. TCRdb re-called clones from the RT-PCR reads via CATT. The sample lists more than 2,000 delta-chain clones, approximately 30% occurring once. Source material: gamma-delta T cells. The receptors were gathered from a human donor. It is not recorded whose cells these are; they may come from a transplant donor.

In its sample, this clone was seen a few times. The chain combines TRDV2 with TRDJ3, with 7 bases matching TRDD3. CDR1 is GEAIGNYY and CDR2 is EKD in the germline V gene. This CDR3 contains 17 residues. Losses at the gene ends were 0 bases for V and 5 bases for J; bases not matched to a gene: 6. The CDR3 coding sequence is TGTGCCTGTGACACCGCTGGGGGTGCCCGGGACACCCGACAGATGTTTTTC. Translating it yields CACDTAGGARDTRQMFF.

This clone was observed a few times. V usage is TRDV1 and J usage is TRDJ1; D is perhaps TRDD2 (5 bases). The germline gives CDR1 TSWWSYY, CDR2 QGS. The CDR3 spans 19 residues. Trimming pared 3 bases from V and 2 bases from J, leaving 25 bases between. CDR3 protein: CALGDRPTSPRPITDKLIF. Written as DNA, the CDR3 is TGTGCTCTTGGGGATCGACCTACGTCCCCACGTCCTATAACCGATAAACTCATCTTT.